These 6 T cell receptor beta chains were all obtained from the same sample, sequenced in a study of shared clonotypes between healthy human individuals. Profiling relied on immunoSEQ multiplex PCR, and the TCRdb table lists in-frame clones only, not all of them. Among roughly 530,000 clones, about 96% were seen once, and the ten largest hold approximately 0.06%. Input material: naive CD4+ T cells sorted from blood. Subset defined: CD45RA+ positively selected. These receptors all come from a woman aged 25 to 39 in good health.

This clone appeared a single time. This rearrangement joins TRBV28 to TRBJ2-1, with D perhaps assigned TRBD1 or TRBD2 (5 bases each). The CDR3 is made up of 13 amino acids. Germline CDR1 reads MDHEN; CDR2 reads SYDVKM. V lost 7 bases, J lost 6 bases, and 13 bases lay in between. The CDR3 coding sequence is TGTGCCAGCAACGGGACCCCTAGCAATGAGCAGTTCTTC. It codes for CASNGTPSNEQFF.

The V gene is TRBV7-6, the J gene TRBJ2-3; 11 nucleotides agree with TRBD2. In germline, CDR1 is SGHVS, CDR2 FNYEAQ. V trimming: 2 bases; J trimming: 6 bases; junction bases outside the gene matches: 13. The CDR3 length is 18 residues. The CDR3 bases are TGTGCCAGCAGCTTATTTCTAAAACTAGCGGGAGCGACTGATACGCAGTATTTT. The encoded protein is CASSLFLKLAGATDTQYF.

This chain links TRBV19 with TRBJ1-5; TRBD1 is a possible D gene (5 bases). The germline gives CDR1 LNHDA, CDR2 SQIVND (reference sequence). This CDR3 region has 13 residues. Trimming shortened V by 7 bases and J by 3 bases, and 10 bases separated the two germline ends. CDR3 DNA sequence: TGTGCCAGTACCACAGGCTACAATCAGCCCCAGCATTTT. Translated, it gives CASTTGYNQPQHF. The full variable domain, in which reference TRBV19 and TRBJ1-5 provide the parts outside the CDR3, is DGGITQSPKYLFRKEGQNVTLSCEQNLNHDAMYWYRQDPGQGLRLIYYSQIVNDFQKGDIAEGYSVSREKKESFPLTVTSAQKNPTAFYLCASTTGYNQPQHFGDGTRLSIL.

This sequence joins TRBV4-1 and TRBJ2-7, with TRBD2 as a possible D gene (6 bases). V lost 1 base, J lost 1 base, and 14 bases lay in between. The CDR3 runs 16 residues. Germline CDR1 reads MGHRA; CDR2 reads YSYEKL. Written as DNA, the CDR3 is TGCGCCAGCAGCCAAGTCTTCGCGGGACGTTCCTACGAGCAGTACTTC. This gives the protein CASSQVFAGRSYEQYF.

J is TRBJ2-4 and V is TRBV27, with no clear D. Germline-derived CDR1 and CDR2 are MNHEY and SMNVEV (reference sequence). The CDR3 extends over 15 amino acids. V lost 10 bases and J lost 0, with 16 bases in between. In nucleotides, the CDR3 is TGTGCCATCGGAGAAGGTCCTCTAGCCAAAAACATTCAGTACTTC. This gives the protein CAIGEGPLAKNIQYF.

This clone was picked up one time. The J gene is TRBJ2-2, the V gene TRBV19, with TRBD2 matching over 9 bases. Germline CDR1 and CDR2: LNHDA and SQIVND (reference sequence). Trimming removed 7 bases from V and 7 bases from J; junction bases left unmatched: 7. CDR3 length: 14 amino acids. DNA of the CDR3: TGTGCCAGTAAAAGGCGGGAGGGGAGCGGGGAGCTGTTTTTT. It translates to CASKRREGSGELFF.